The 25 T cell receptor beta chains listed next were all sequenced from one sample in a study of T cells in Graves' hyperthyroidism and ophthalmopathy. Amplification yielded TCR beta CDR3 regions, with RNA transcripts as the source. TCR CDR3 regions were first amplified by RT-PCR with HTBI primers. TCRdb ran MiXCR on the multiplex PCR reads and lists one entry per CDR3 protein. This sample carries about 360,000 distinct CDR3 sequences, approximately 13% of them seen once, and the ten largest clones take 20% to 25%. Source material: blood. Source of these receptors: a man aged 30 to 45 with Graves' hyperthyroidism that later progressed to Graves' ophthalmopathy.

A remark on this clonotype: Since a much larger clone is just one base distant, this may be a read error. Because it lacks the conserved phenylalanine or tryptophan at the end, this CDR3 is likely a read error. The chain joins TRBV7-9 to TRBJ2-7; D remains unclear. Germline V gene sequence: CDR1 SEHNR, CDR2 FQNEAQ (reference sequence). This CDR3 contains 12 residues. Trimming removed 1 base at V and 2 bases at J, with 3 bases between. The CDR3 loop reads CASSLVPYEQYL. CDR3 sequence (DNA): TGTGCCAGCAGCTTAGTCCCCTACGAGCAGTACCTC.

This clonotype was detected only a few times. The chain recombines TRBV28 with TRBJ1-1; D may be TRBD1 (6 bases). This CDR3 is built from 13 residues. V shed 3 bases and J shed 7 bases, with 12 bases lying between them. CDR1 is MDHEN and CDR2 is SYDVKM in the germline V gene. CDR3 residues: CASSFTGKIEAFF. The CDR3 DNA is TGTGCCAGCAGTTTTACAGGGAAAATTGAAGCTTTCTTT.

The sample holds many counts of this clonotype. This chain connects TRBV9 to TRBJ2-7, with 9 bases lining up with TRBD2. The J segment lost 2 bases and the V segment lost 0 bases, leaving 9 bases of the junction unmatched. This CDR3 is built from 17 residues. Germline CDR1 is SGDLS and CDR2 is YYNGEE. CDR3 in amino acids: CASSVGGAGGGTYEQYF. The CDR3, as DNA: TGTGCCAGCAGCGTAGGAGGGGCGGGGGGGGGAACCTACGAGCAGTACTTC.

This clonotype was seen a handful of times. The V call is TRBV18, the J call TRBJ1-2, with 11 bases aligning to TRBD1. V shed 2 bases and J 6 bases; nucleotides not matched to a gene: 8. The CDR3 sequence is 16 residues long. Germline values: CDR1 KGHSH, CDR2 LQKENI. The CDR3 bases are TGTGCCAGCTCACCAGAGGACAGGGGGCGCACGGATGGCTACACCTTC. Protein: CASSPEDRGRTDGYTF. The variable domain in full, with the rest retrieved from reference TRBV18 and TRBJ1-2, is NAGVMQNPRHLVRRRGQEARLRCSPMKGHSHVYWYRQLPEEGLKFMVYLQKENIIDESGMPKERFSAEFPKEGPSILRIQQVVRGDSAAYFCASSPEDRGRTDGYTFGSGTRLTVV.

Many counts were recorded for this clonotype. The CDR3 loop reads CATSRDSGLGEKLFF. The DNA of the CDR3 is TGTGCCACCAGCAGAGATTCAGGCTTGGGTGAAAAACTGTTTTTT. V is TRBV15 and J is TRBJ1-4; D call uncertain. Germline V CDR1 and CDR2: LNHNV, YYDKDF (reference sequence). Trimming took off 0 bases at V and 7 bases at J, with 12 bases between the two ends. The CDR3 covers 15 residues.

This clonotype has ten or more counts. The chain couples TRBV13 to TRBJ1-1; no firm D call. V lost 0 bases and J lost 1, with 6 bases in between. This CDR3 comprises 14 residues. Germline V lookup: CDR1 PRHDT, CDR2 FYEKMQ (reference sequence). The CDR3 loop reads CASSLGHQNTEAFF. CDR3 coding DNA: TGTGCCAGCAGCTTAGGACACCAGAACACTGAAGCTTTCTTT.

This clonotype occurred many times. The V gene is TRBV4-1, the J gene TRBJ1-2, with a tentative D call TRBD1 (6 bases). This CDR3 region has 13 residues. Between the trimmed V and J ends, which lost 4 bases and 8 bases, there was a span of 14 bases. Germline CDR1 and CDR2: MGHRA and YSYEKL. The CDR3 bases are TGCGCCAGCAGCCTTACCAGAGGGGGAGGCTACACCTTC. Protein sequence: CASSLTRGGGYTF.

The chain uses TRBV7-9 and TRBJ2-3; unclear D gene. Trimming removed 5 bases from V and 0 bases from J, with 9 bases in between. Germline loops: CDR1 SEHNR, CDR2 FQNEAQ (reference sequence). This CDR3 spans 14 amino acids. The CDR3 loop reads CASSEDVSTDTQYF. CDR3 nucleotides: TGTGCCAGCAGCGAGGACGTTAGCACAGATACGCAGTATTTT.

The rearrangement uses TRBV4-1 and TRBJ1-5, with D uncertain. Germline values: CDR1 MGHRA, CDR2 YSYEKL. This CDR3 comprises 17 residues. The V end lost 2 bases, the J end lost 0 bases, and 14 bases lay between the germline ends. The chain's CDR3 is CASSQMLSGYSNQPQHF. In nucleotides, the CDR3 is TGCGCCAGCAGCCAAATGTTGAGTGGTTATAGCAATCAGCCCCAGCATTTT.

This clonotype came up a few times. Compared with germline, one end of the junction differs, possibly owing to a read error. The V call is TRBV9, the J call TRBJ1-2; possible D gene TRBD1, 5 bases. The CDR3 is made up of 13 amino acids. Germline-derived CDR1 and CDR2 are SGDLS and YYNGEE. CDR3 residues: CASSFQQQGGYTF. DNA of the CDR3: TGCGCCAGCAGCTTCCAACAGCAGGGTGGCTACACCTTC. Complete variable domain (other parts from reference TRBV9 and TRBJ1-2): DSGVTQTPKHLITATGQRVTLRCSPRSGDLSVYWYQQSLDQGLQFLIQYYNGEERAKGNILERFSAQQFPDLHSELNLSSLELGDSALYFCASSFQQQGGYTFGSGTRLTVV.

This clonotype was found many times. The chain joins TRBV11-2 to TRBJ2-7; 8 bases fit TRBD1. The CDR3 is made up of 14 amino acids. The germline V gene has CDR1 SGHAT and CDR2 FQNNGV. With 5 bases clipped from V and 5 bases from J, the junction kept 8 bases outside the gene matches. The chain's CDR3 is CASSPRQGTNEQYF. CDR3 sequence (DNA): TGTGCCAGCAGCCCACGACAGGGGACCAACGAGCAGTACTTC.

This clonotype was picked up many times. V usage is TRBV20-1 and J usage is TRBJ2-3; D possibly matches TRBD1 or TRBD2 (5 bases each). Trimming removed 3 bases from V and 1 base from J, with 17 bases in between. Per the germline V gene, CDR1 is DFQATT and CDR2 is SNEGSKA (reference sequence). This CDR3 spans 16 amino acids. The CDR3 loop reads CSASPLRGWGTDTQYF. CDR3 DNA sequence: TGCAGTGCTAGCCCCCTGAGGGGATGGGGCACAGATACGCAGTATTTT.

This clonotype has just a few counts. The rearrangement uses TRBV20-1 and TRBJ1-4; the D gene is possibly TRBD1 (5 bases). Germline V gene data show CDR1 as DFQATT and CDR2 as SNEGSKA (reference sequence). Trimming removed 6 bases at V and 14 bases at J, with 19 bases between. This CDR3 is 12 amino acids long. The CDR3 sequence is CSARAEGKRLFF. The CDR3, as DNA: TGCAGTGCGAGGGCTGAGGGGAAAAGGCTGTTTTTT.

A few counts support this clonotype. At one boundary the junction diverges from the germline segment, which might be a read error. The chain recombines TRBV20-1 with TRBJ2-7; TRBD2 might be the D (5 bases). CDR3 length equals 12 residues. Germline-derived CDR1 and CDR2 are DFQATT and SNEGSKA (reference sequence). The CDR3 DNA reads TGCAATGCTCCTAGCCGATTCTACGAGCAGTACTTC. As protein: CNAPSRFYEQYF.

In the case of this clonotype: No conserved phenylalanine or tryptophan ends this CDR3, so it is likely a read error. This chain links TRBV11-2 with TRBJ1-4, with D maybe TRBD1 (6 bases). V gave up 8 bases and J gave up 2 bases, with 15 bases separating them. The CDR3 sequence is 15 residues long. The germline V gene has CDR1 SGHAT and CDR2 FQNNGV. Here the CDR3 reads CASREGGGTNEKLFL. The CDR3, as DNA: TGTGCCAGCCGCGAGGGGGGGGGGACTAATGAAAAACTGTTTCTT.

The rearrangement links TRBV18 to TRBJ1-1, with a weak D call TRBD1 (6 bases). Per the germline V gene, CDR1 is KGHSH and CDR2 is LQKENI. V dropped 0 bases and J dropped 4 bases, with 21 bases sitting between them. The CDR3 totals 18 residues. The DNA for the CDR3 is TGTGCCAGCTCACCACCCCGGGACACGGGAGTAAGGGGCACTGAAGCTTTCTTT. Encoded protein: CASSPPRDTGVRGTEAFF.

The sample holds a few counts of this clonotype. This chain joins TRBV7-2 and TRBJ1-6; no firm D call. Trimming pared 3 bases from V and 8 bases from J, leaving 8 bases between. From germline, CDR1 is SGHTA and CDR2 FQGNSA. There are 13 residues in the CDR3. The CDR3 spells CASSFGPDSPLHF. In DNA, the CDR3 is TGTGCCAGCAGCTTTGGGCCGGATTCACCCCTCCACTTT.

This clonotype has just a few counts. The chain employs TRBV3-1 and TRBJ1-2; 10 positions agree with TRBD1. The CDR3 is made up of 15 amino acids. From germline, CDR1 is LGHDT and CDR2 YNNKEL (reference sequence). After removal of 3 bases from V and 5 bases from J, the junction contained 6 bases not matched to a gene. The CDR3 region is CASSQGQGIVYGYTF. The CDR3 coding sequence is TGTGCCAGCAGCCAGGGACAGGGGATCGTTTATGGCTACACCTTC.

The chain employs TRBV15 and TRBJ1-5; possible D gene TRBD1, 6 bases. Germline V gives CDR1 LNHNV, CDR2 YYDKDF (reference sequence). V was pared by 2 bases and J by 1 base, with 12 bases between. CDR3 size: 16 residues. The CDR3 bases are TGTGCCACCAGCAGACGCCGGGACACAAGCAATCAGCCCCAGCATTTT. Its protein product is CATSRRRDTSNQPQHF. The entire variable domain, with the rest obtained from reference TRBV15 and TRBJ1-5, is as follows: DAMVIQNPRYQVTQFGKPVTLSCSQTLNHNVMYWYQQKSSQAPKLLFHYYDKDFNNEADTPDNFQSRRPNTSFCFLDIRSPGLGDTAMYLCATSRRRDTSNQPQHFGDGTRLSIL.

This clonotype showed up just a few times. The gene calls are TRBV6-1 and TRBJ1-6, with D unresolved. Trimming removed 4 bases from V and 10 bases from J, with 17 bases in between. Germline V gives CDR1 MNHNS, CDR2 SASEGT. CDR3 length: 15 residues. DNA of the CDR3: TGTGCCAGCAGTGTCATTATGGGTTTTCAATCACCCCTCCACTTT. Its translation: CASSVIMGFQSPLHF.

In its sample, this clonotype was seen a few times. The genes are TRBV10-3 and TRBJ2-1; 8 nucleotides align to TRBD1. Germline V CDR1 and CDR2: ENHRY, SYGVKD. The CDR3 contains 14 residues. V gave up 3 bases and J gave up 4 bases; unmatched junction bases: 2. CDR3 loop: CAISDTGGYNEQFF. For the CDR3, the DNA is TGTGCCATCAGTGACACAGGGGGATACAATGAGCAGTTCTTC.

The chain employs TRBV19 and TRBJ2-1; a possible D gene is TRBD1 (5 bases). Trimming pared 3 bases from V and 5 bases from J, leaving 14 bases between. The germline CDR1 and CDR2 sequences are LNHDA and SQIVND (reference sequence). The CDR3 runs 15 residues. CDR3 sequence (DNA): TGTGCCAGTAGTATGATACAGGATCACAACAATGAGCAGTTCTTC. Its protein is CASSMIQDHNNEQFF.

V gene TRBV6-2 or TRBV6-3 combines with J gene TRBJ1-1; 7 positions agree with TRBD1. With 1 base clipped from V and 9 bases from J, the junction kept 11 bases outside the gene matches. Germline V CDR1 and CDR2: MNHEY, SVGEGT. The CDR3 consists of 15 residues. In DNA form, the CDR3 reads TGTGCCAGCAGTTACTTGAGGGGGCGGGGGACTAAAGCTTTCTTT. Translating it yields CASSYLRGRGTKAFF.

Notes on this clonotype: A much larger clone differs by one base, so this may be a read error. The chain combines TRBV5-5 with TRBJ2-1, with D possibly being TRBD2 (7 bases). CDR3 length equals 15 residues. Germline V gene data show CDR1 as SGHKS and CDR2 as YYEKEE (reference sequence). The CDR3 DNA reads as TGTGCCAGCAGCTTTCAACGGGGGGCGGGCAATGAGCAGTCCTTC. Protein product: CASSFQRGAGNEQSF.

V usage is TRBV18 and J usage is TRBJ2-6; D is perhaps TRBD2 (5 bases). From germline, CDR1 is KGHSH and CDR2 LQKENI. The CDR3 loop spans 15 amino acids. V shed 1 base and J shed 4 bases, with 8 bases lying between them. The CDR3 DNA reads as TGTGCCAGCTCACCACAGCGGACCGGGGCCAACGTCCTGACTTTC. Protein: CASSPQRTGANVLTF.